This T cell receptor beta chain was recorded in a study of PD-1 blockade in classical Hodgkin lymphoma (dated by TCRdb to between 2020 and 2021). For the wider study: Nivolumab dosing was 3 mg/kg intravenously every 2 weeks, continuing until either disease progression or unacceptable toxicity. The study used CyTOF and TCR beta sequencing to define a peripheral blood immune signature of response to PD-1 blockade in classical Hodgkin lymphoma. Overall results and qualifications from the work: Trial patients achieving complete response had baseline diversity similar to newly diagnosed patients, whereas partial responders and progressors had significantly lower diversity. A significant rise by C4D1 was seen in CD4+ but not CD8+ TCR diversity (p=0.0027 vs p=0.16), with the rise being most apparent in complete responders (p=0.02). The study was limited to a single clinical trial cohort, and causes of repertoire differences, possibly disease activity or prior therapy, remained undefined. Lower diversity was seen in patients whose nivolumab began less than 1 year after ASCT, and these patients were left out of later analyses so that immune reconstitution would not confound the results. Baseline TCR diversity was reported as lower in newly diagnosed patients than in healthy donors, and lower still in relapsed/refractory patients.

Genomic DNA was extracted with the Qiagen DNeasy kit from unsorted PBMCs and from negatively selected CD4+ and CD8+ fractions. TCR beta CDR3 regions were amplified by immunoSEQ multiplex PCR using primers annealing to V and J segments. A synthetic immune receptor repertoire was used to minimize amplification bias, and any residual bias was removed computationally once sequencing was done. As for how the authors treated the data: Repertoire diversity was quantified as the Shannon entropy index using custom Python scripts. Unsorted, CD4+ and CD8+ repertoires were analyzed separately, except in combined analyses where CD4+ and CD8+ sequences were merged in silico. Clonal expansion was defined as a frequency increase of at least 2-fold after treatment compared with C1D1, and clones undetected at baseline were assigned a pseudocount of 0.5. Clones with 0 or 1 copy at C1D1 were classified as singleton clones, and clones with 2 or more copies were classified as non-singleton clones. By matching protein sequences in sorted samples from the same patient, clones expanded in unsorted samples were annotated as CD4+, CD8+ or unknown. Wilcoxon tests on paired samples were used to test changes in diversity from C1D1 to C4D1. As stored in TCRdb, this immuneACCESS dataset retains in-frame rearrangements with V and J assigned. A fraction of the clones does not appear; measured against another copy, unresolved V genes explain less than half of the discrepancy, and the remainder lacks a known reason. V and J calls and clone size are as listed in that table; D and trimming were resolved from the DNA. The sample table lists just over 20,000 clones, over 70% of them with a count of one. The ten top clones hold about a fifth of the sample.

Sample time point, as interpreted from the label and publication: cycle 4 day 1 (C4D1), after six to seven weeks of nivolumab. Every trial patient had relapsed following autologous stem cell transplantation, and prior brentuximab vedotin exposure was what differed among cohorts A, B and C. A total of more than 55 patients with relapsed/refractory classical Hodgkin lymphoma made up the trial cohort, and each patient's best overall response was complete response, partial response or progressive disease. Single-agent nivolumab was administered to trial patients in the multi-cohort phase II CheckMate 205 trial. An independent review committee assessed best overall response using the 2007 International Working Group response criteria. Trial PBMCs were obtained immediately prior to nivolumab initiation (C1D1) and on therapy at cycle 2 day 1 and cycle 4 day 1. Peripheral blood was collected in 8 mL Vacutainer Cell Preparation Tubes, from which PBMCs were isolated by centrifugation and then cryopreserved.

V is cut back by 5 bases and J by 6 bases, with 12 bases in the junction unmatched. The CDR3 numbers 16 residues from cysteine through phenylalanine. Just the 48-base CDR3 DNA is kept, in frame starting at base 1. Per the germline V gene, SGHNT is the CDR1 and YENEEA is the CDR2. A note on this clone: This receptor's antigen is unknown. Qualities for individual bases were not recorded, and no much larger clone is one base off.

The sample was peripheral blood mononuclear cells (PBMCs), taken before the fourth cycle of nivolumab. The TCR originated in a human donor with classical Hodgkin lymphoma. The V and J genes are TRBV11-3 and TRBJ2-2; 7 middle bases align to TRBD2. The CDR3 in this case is CASSPRLAAGAGELFF. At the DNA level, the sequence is TGTGCCAGCAGCCCCCGACTAGCAGCCGGGGCCGGGGAGCTGTTTTTT.